Included here is one T cell receptor beta chain sequence, with context. PCR amplification relied on 60 Vbeta primers (plus 13 Jbeta primers). Sequencing used immunoSEQ multiplex PCR; TCRdb keeps in-frame clones, though not all of them. This sample has 150,000 to 200,000 clones, with roughly 73% found just once. The source of the sample is a study of cytomegalovirus exposure and HLA in healthy donors. The junction had 9 bases not matched to a gene; V was cut back by 4 bases and J by 6 bases. CDR3 size: 14 residues. Germline assignment: CDR1 SGHTS and CDR2 YDEGEE. The TCR comes from a woman aged 40 to 55 in good health and CMV-seropositive. Sequencing was done on a sample of PBMCs. This chain connects TRBV5-8 to TRBJ2-7; 8 bases fit TRBD2. The DNA for the CDR3 is TGTGCCAGCAGCCAAGTAGCGGGGAGGGGCGAGCAGTACTTC. Amino acid sequence: CASSQVAGRGEQYF. Full variable domain (remainder filled in from reference TRBV5-8 and TRBJ2-7): EAGVTQSPTHLIKTRGQQATLRCSPISGHTSVYWYQQALGLGLQFLLWYDEGEERNRGNFPPRFSGRQFPNYSSELNVNALELEDSALYLCASSQVAGRGEQYFGPGTRLTVT.